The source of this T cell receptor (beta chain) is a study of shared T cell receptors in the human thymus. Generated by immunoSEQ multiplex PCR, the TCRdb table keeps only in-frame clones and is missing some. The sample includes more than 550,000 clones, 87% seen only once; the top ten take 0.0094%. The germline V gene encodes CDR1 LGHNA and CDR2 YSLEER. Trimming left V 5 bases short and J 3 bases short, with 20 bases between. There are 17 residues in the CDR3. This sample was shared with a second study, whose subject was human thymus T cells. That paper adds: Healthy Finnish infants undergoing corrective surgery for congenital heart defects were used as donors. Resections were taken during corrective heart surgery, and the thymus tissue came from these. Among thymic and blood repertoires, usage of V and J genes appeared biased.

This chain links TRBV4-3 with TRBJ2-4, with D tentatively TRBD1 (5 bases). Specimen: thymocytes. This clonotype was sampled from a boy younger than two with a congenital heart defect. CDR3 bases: TGCGCCAGCAGCACACAACAGGCCCATGGGGACAAAAACATTCAGTACTTC. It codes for CASSTQQAHGDKNIQYF.